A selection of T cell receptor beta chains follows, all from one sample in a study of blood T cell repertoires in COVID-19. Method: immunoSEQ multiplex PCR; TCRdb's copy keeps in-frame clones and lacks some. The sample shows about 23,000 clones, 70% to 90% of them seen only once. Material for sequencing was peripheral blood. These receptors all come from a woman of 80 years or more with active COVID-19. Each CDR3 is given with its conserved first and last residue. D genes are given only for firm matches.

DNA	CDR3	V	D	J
TGTGCCAGCAGCTTATCGCAGCGGGCCCCCTACGAGCAGTACTTC	CASSLSQRAPYEQYF	TRBV11-2	-	TRBJ2-7
TGTGCCAGCAGCTGGCAGGCCTACGAGCAGTACTTC	CASSWQAYEQYF	TRBV14	-	TRBJ2-7
TGTGCCAGCAGACGGGGGGGGAGCTCCTACAATGAGCAGTTCTTC	CASRRGGSSYNEQFF	TRBV11-2	TRBD2	TRBJ2-1
TGTGCCAGCAGCCCCCGACAGGGGGCCGTGGGTGGCTACACCTTC	CASSPRQGAVGGYTF	TRBV5-6	TRBD1	TRBJ1-2
TGTGCCAGCAGCCAATCAGCGGGGGGGCAAGAGACCCAGTACTTC	CASSQSAGGQETQYF	TRBV7-2	TRBD2	TRBJ2-5
TGTGCCAGCAGCCCCAAGTGGACTAGCGGATCCTACAATGAGCAGTTCTTC	CASSPKWTSGSYNEQFF	TRBV7-9	TRBD2	TRBJ2-1
TGTGCCAGCAGCCCAGGGTTCGGTAGCGGCTACAATGAGCAGTTCTTC	CASSPGFGSGYNEQFF	TRBV3-1/TRBV3-2	-	TRBJ2-1
TGTGCTAGTGGTTTGACCCCGGGACACCTAACAGATACGCAGTATTTT	CASGLTPGHLTDTQYF	TRBV12-5	-	TRBJ2-3
TGTGCCAGCAGCCCCGGGACAGGGGGCTACGAGCAGTACTTC	CASSPGTGGYEQYF	TRBV11-2	TRBD1	TRBJ2-7
TGTGCCAGCAGTCCCGACACCTTAAGTATCAATGAGCAGTTCTTC	CASSPDTLSINEQFF	TRBV6-5	-	TRBJ2-1
TGTGCCAGCAGCCCATGGGGCTCTGAAGCTTTCTTT	CASSPWGSEAFF	TRBV7-2	-	TRBJ1-1
TGTGCCAGCAGTTACTCGCGACAGGGTGATACTGAAGCTTTCTTT	CASSYSRQGDTEAFF	TRBV6-2/TRBV6-3	TRBD1	TRBJ1-1
TGTGCCAGCAGCCCTAAAGGGGCCGCTAATGAAAAACTGTTTTTT	CASSPKGAANEKLFF	TRBV7-9	-	TRBJ1-4
TGTGCCAGCAGCCAACGGGGGAGGGACACCGGGGAGCTGTTTTTT	CASSQRGRDTGELFF	TRBV3-1/TRBV3-2	TRBD2	TRBJ2-2
TGTGCCAGCAGTTACTCTCCTATGCAGGGGGCGCGGAATGAGCAGTTCTTC	CASSYSPMQGARNEQFF	TRBV6-2/TRBV6-3	TRBD1	TRBJ2-1